Listed here are 28 T cell receptor beta chains from one sample, sequenced in a study of T cells in Graves' hyperthyroidism and ophthalmopathy. TCR beta CDR3 regions were amplified from RNA transcripts. In the first-round RT-PCR of the TCR CDR3, the HTBI primer set was used. In TCRdb, the multiplex PCR reads were re-called with MiXCR into one record per CDR3 protein. The sample holds about 59,000 distinct CDR3 sequences, approximately 53% seen once. The sample consisted of blood. These receptor sequences come from a woman in her fifties or sixties with Graves' ophthalmopathy.

The rearrangement links TRBV20-1 to TRBJ1-1, with 8 bases matching TRBD1. The CDR3 has 10 amino acids. Germline V CDR1 and CDR2: DFQATT, SNEGSKA (reference sequence). CDR3 sequence reads: CYGQGTEAFF. CDR3 bases: TGCTACGGACAGGGCACTGAAGCTTTCTTT.

The rearrangement uses TRBV7-6 and TRBJ2-7, with TRBD2 identical over 8 bases. CDR3 length: 14 residues. V lost 5 bases, J lost 1 base, and 4 bases stayed unmatched. Germline CDR1 is SGHVS and CDR2 is FNYEAQ. The CDR3: CASSESGGSYEQYF. CDR3 DNA: TGTGCCAGCAGCGAGTCGGGGGGGTCCTACGAGCAGTACTTC.

There are many counts of this clonotype. The chain joins TRBV19 to TRBJ1-2; 9 bases map to TRBD1. Germline CDR1 and CDR2: LNHDA and SQIVND (reference sequence). The CDR3 consists of 12 residues. The chain's CDR3 is CAAGQGNYGYTF. DNA of the CDR3: TGTGCTGCGGGACAGGGCAACTATGGCTACACCTTC. Drawing the rest from reference TRBV19 and TRBJ1-2, the complete variable domain is DGGITQSPKYLFRKEGQNVTLSCEQNLNHDAMYWYRQDPGQGLRLIYYSQIVNDFQKGDIAEGYSVSREKKESFPLTVTSAQKNPTAFYLCAAGQGNYGYTFGSGTRLTVV.

This chain links TRBV29-1 with TRBJ2-1; TRBD2 aligns across 9 bases. The ends lost 5 bases at V and 9 bases at J; junction bases unmatched: 8. The germline gives CDR1 SQVTM, CDR2 ANQGSEA. This CDR3 contains 13 residues. CDR3 sequence reads: CSVRIAGEGEQFF. The CDR3, as DNA: TGCAGCGTTAGGATAGCGGGAGAGGGTGAGCAGTTCTTC.

The CDR3 nucleotides read TGTGCCAGCACCGGGACAGGGGGAAATAATTCACCCCTCCACTTT. Protein: CASTGTGGNNSPLHF. This sequence joins TRBV2 and TRBJ1-6; 11 bases line up with TRBD1. Trimming removed 7 bases from V and 5 bases from J; junction bases left unmatched: 4. The CDR3 loop spans 15 amino acids. Germline V gene lookup returns CDR1 SNHLY and CDR2 FYNNEI.

This clonotype was recorded once. It is unclear where the CDR3 begins or ends on the DNA, so no DNA is shown, and the CDR3 is as TCRdb lists it. The V gene is TRBV2, the J gene TRBJ2-5; TRBD1 was called by the table and not checked on the DNA. Germline loops: CDR1 SNHLY, CDR2 FYNNEI. The CDR3 is made up of 21 amino acids, end residues included. The CDR3 loop is CASKRDGNNEKLFFGSGTQYF.

The chain couples TRBV20-1 to TRBJ2-7; D tentatively reads TRBD1 or TRBD2 (5 bases each). The germline V and J ends were trimmed by 4 bases and 2 bases, with 12 bases remaining between them. This CDR3 is built from 13 residues. The V gene's germline CDR1 is DFQATT and CDR2 SNEGSKA (reference sequence). CDR3 amino acids: CSATSGRAYEQYF. The CDR3 DNA reads TGCAGTGCTACGTCGGGACGGGCCTACGAGCAGTACTTC.

The chain has TRBV19 and TRBJ2-7; the D call may be TRBD1 or TRBD2 (7 bases each). Trimming took off 3 bases at V and 5 bases at J, with 11 bases between the two ends. This CDR3 comprises 13 residues. The V gene's germline CDR1 is LNHDA and CDR2 SQIVND (reference sequence). For the CDR3, the DNA is TGTGCCAGTAGTATGGGAGGGGGCGACGAGCAGTACTTC. As protein: CASSMGGGDEQYF.

This chain connects TRBV7-9 to TRBJ2-2; D gene unclear. V lost 11 bases to trimming and J lost 6 bases, with 1 base between them. The CDR3 extends over 8 amino acids. Germline values: CDR1 SEHNR, CDR2 FQNEAQ (reference sequence). The chain's CDR3 is CAAGELFF. Here the CDR3 DNA reads TGTGCCGCCGGGGAGCTGTTTTTT.

The rearrangement joins TRBV20-1 to TRBJ2-5, with unresolved D. The germline V gene encodes CDR1 DFQATT and CDR2 SNEGSKA (reference sequence). Trimming stripped 6 bases from V and 10 bases from J, with 6 bases between. The CDR3 loop spans 8 amino acids. Here the CDR3 reads CSAQIQYF. CDR3 DNA: TGCAGTGCCCAGATCCAGTACTTC.

This clonotype was seen ten or more times. The chain couples TRBV27 to TRBJ2-5, with D unclear. This CDR3 has 11 amino acids. Germline loops: CDR1 MNHEY, CDR2 SMNVEV (reference sequence). Trimming cost V 3 bases and J 5 bases, with 4 bases left between them. The CDR3, as DNA: TGTGCCAGCAGTTTTAGCGAGACCCAGTACTTC. Amino acid sequence: CASSFSETQYF.

The rearrangement links TRBV19 to TRBJ1-1; 7 nucleotides match TRBD1. CDR3 length equals 15 residues. Germline V gene lookup returns CDR1 LNHDA and CDR2 SQIVND (reference sequence). V gave up 6 bases and J gave up 0 bases; unmatched junction bases: 7. The CDR3 DNA sequence: TGTGCCAGTAGCCTCGGACAGGCAATGAACACTGAAGCTTTCTTT. Translation gives CASSLGQAMNTEAFF.

The V call is TRBV20-1, the J call TRBJ2-1, with 12 bases matching TRBD2. J gave up 8 bases and V 3 bases, and 2 bases lay outside the gene matches. Germline lookup yields CDR1 DFQATT and CDR2 SNEGSKA (reference sequence). This CDR3 spans 13 amino acids. This chain's CDR3 is CSARTSGSHEQFF. The CDR3 nucleotides are TGCAGTGCTAGGACTAGCGGGAGCCATGAGCAGTTCTTC.

V and J are TRBV7-9 and TRBJ2-1; 8 bases match TRBD2. CDR1 and CDR2 (germline): SEHNR, FQNEAQ (reference sequence). J gave up 3 bases and V 6 bases, and 7 bases lay outside the gene matches. The CDR3 is 15 amino acids. This chain's CDR3 is CASSRAGASYNEQFF. CDR3 in DNA: TGTGCCAGCAGTCGAGCGGGGGCCAGCTACAATGAGCAGTTCTTC. The variable domain in full, completed from reference TRBV7-9 and TRBJ2-1, reads DTGVSQNPRHKITKRGQNVTFRCDPISEHNRLYWYRQTLGQGPEFLTYFQNEAQLEKSRLLSDRFSAERPKGSFSTLEIQRTEQGDSAMYLCASSRAGASYNEQFFGPGTRLTVL.

The chain uses TRBV19 and TRBJ1-5; D is perhaps TRBD1 (6 bases). Per the germline V gene, CDR1 is LNHDA and CDR2 is SQIVND (reference sequence). Trimming took off 6 bases at V and 6 bases at J, with 18 bases between the two ends. The CDR3 is made up of 15 amino acids. CDR3 sequence (DNA): TGTGCCAGTAGACTCGGGGGACAAGGGTTTCAGCCCCAGCATTTT. As protein: CASRLGGQGFQPQHF.

The table lists this clonotype with many counts. The J gene is TRBJ2-7, the V gene TRBV6-1, with 11 nucleotides matching TRBD2. The CDR3 is made up of 16 amino acids. V lost 7 bases, J lost 4 bases, and 12 bases stayed unmatched. Looked up from germline, CDR1 is MNHNS and CDR2 is SASEGT. DNA for the CDR3: TGTGCCAGCAACCTAGCGGGGGGCCGGGGGAGGTACGAGCAGTACTTC. Its translation: CASNLAGGRGRYEQYF.

Note on this clonotype: One junction end does not reproduce the germline sequence, and a read error may be involved. The chain couples TRBV5-4 to TRBJ1-2, with D perhaps TRBD1 (5 bases). The CDR3 loop spans 15 amino acids. Germline CDR1 is SGHNT and CDR2 is YYREEE (reference sequence). CDR3 bases: TGTGCCAGCAGCCAAGAATGGCAGGGCAGCTATGGCCACACCTTC. Encoded protein: CASSQEWQGSYGHTF.

The V call is TRBV19, the J call TRBJ1-5, with 8 nucleotides matching TRBD1. The CDR3 has 14 amino acids. Germline CDR1 and CDR2: LNHDA and SQIVND (reference sequence). Germline trimming cut 4 bases from V and 6 bases from J; bases unmatched to any gene: 5. The CDR3 spells CASSRNRGSQPQHF. The CDR3 DNA sequence: TGTGCCAGTAGTAGGAACAGGGGGAGTCAGCCCCAGCATTTT.

This clonotype was counted at least ten times. The V call is TRBV15, the J call TRBJ1-4, with a possible D match to TRBD1 (6 bases). This CDR3 spans 16 amino acids. The germline V gene has CDR1 LNHNV and CDR2 YYDKDF (reference sequence). The V end lost 2 bases, the J end lost 6 bases, and 16 bases lay between the germline ends. CDR3 amino acids: CATSRPTGTRDEKLFF. In DNA, the CDR3 is TGTGCCACCAGCAGACCAACCGGGACAAGGGATGAAAAACTGTTTTTT. The full variable domain, with the rest looked up from reference TRBV15 and TRBJ1-4, is DAMVIQNPRYQVTQFGKPVTLSCSQTLNHNVMYWYQQKSSQAPKLLFHYYDKDFNNEADTPDNFQSRRPNTSFCFLDIRSPGLGDTAMYLCATSRPTGTRDEKLFFGSGTQLSVL.

Remarks on this clonotype: Since a much larger clone is just one base distant, this may be a read error. This rearrangement joins TRBV9 to TRBJ1-1; no clear D. The germline V gene encodes CDR1 SGDLS and CDR2 YYNGEE. The CDR3 spans 12 residues. The CDR3: CASSVGGNEALF. CDR3 DNA sequence: TGTGCCAGCAGCGTAGGTGGGAATGAAGCTCTCTTT.

Details on this clonotype: Since a much larger clone is just one base distant, this may be a read error. J is TRBJ2-1 and V is TRBV28; the match to TRBD2 covers 9 bases. CDR3 length: 15 residues. Germline assignment: CDR1 MDHEN and CDR2 SYDVKM. CDR3: CASRPAGGSYNERFF. The CDR3, as DNA: TGTGCCAGCAGGCCAGCGGGAGGATCCTACAATGAGCGGTTCTTC. Complete variable domain (other parts from reference TRBV28 and TRBJ2-1): DVKVTQSSRYLVKRTGEKVFLECVQDMDHENMFWYRQDPGLGLRLIYFSYDVKMKEKGDIPEGYSVSREKKERFSLILESASTNQTSMYLCASRPAGGSYNERFFGPGTRLTVL.

This chain connects TRBV19 to TRBJ2-7, with D perhaps being TRBD1 or TRBD2 (5 bases each). CDR3 size: 17 residues. Germline lookup yields CDR1 LNHDA and CDR2 SQIVND (reference sequence). Trimming stripped 3 bases from V and 8 bases from J, with 26 bases between. CDR3 nucleotides: TGTGCCAGTAGTATTATTTCCGGTGGGACCAGCATGGGCCAGCAGTACTTC. This codes for CASSIISGGTSMGQQYF.

This clonotype was seen repeatedly, ten times or more. This rearrangement joins TRBV9 to TRBJ2-2, with D unclear. Germline V CDR1 and CDR2: SGDLS, YYNGEE. This CDR3 is built from 16 residues. V lost 0 bases and J lost 0, with 9 bases in between. CDR3 region: CASSVGGQPNTGELFF. The CDR3 DNA reads as TGTGCCAGCAGCGTAGGTGGGCAGCCGAACACCGGGGAGCTGTTTTTT.

This clonotype was counted many times. The chain carries TRBV7-8 and TRBJ1-4; D not resolved. V dropped 3 bases and J dropped 6 bases, with 14 bases sitting between them. Germline V gene lookup returns CDR1 SGHVS and CDR2 FQNEAQ. This CDR3 has 15 amino acids. CDR3 sequence (DNA): TGTGCCAGCAGCTTCGGGCCGCCCGGAGATGAAAAACTGTTTTTT. The encoded protein is CASSFGPPGDEKLFF.

About this clonotype itself: Because the CDR3 is missing its conserved closing phenylalanine or tryptophan, this is likely a read error. The genes are TRBV20-1 and TRBJ2-3; 10 bases line up with TRBD2. Germline CDR1 and CDR2: DFQATT and SNEGSKA (reference sequence). Unmatched junction bases numbered 10, after V lost 2 bases and J lost 5 bases. The CDR3 runs to 16 residues. This CDR3 reads CSARLASGSQQDTQYS. CDR3 DNA: TGCAGTGCTAGATTGGCTAGCGGGAGTCAGCAAGATACGCAGTATTCT.

This clonotype has ten or more counts. CDR3 sequence reads: CSWGPGYNEQFF. The CDR3 DNA follows: TGCAGCTGGGGGCCGGGGTACAATGAGCAGTTCTTC. The rearrangement links TRBV20-1 to TRBJ2-1; a possible D gene is TRBD1 (6 bases). In germline, CDR1 is DFQATT, CDR2 SNEGSKA (reference sequence). CDR3 length: 12 residues.

The table lists this clonotype with many counts. It may be a read error: a sequence one base away is much more abundant. Without the conserved terminal phenylalanine or tryptophan, this CDR3 likely stems from a read error. This rearrangement joins TRBV7-2 to TRBJ2-3; TRBD2 might be the D (5 bases). V lost 5 bases and J lost 5, with 8 bases in between. This CDR3 is built from 12 residues. The germline gives CDR1 SGHTA, CDR2 FQGNSA. CDR3 sequence (DNA): TGTGCCAGCAGCCCCGGGGTAGATACGCAGTATCTT. This translates into CASSPGVDTQYL.

The V and J genes are TRBV20-1 and TRBJ1-5; D possibly corresponds to TRBD1 (5 bases). Between the trimmed V and J ends, which lost 0 bases and 6 bases, there was a span of 12 bases. CDR3 length: 14 amino acids. Germline CDR1 DFQATT, CDR2 SNEGSKA (reference sequence). CDR3 region: CSARDWPGSQPQHF. The CDR3 DNA follows: TGCAGTGCTAGAGATTGGCCAGGGAGTCAGCCCCAGCATTTT.